The 17 T cell receptor beta chains presented below share a single source sample, sequenced in a study of blood T cell repertoires in COVID-19. Generated by immunoSEQ multiplex PCR, the TCRdb table keeps only in-frame clones and is missing some. The sample comprises 70,000 to 100,000 clones, roughly 90% of which are singletons, and over 2.5% rests with the top ten. Sequencing used peripheral blood. Receptor source: a woman of 80 years or more with acute or convalescent COVID-19.

Of note for this clone: At one end, the junction sequence differs from germline, possibly due to a read error. The genes are TRBV7-7 and TRBJ2-1, with 7 positions matching TRBD2. Germline assignment: CDR1 SSHAT and CDR2 FNYEAQ (reference sequence). This CDR3 spans 13 amino acids. The CDR3: CASSSSGVGEQFF. CDR3 sequence (DNA): TGTGCTAGCAGCTCCAGCGGGGTGGGTGAGCAGTTCTTC.

The J gene is TRBJ2-3, the V gene TRBV7-2; 8 nucleotides match TRBD2. The CDR3 spans 15 residues. Germline CDR1 is SGHTA and CDR2 is FQGNSA. Losses at the gene ends were 6 bases for V and 1 base for J; bases not matched to a gene: 6. CDR3 amino acids: CASRANSGGTDTQYF. The CDR3 DNA reads TGTGCCAGCAGGGCTAATAGCGGGGGCACAGATACGCAGTATTTT.

The chain couples TRBV29-1 to TRBJ2-7, with D possibly being TRBD2 (7 bases). This CDR3 is built from 13 residues. Germline V gives CDR1 SQVTM, CDR2 ANQGSEA. Between the trimmed V and J ends, which lost 4 bases and 5 bases, there was a span of 15 bases. DNA for the CDR3: TGCAGCGTTGTTTGGCAGGGGAGGGACGAGCAGTACTTC. Translating gives CSVVWQGRDEQYF.

This clone was seen once. This chain links TRBV7-3 with TRBJ2-7; a weak D match, TRBD2 (6 bases). The CDR3 covers 14 residues. V lost 5 bases and J 6 bases, leaving 17 bases between the germline ends. Per the germline V gene, CDR1 is SGHTA and CDR2 is FQGTGA. CDR3 sequence (DNA): TGTGCCAGCAGCCCTTCGGGGGTCCTGGGCGAGCAGTACTTC. It is translated as CASSPSGVLGEQYF.

This clone was counted a single time. J is TRBJ2-1 and V is TRBV9; 7 nucleotides line up with TRBD2. CDR3 length equals 15 residues. The trim removed 0 bases at V and 2 bases at J, leaving 2 bases unmatched. In germline, CDR1 is SGDLS, CDR2 YYNGEE. This CDR3 is CASSVGGTTYNEQFF. CDR3 coding DNA: TGTGCCAGCAGCGTAGGCGGGACTACCTACAATGAGCAGTTCTTC.

The rearrangement links TRBV6-2 or TRBV6-3 to TRBJ1-1; weak D call: TRBD1 (5 bases). V lost 5 bases and J 10 bases, leaving 14 bases between the germline ends. Germline CDR1 and CDR2: MNHEY and SVGEGT. This CDR3 is 12 amino acids long. Here the CDR3 reads CASSRQTPRAFF. The CDR3 DNA sequence: TGTGCCAGCAGTCGACAGACCCCCCGAGCTTTCTTT.

This clone counts as medium-sized. The rearrangement joins TRBV5-4 to TRBJ2-2; D gene uncertain. V was shortened by 4 bases and J by 3 bases, with 10 bases between the two germline ends. The CDR3 consists of 14 residues. The germline V gene encodes CDR1 SGHNT and CDR2 YYREEE (reference sequence). The CDR3 coding sequence is TGTGCCAGCAGCCCAAACACAGACACCGGGGAGCTGTTTTTT. Its protein is CASSPNTDTGELFF.

V gene TRBV6-5 combines with J gene TRBJ1-1; no clear D gene. V shed 2 bases and J shed 2 bases, with 12 bases lying between them. The CDR3 has 15 amino acids. In germline, CDR1 is MNHEY, CDR2 SVGAGI. CDR3 region: CASSYQPTVNTEAFF. In DNA, the CDR3 is TGTGCCAGCAGTTACCAACCCACAGTAAACACTGAAGCTTTCTTT.

The chain combines TRBV29-1 with TRBJ2-7; D gene unclear. The CDR3 consists of 12 residues. Germline assignment: CDR1 SQVTM and CDR2 ANQGSEA. Trimming took off 4 bases at V and 2 bases at J, with 9 bases between the two ends. CDR3 loop: CSVGHTPYEQYF. The CDR3, as DNA: TGCAGCGTTGGGCATACCCCCTACGAGCAGTACTTC.

The J gene is TRBJ2-7, the V gene TRBV28, with D maybe TRBD1 (6 bases). Trimming removed 2 bases from V and 7 bases from J, with 18 bases in between. Germline V gives CDR1 MDHEN, CDR2 SYDVKM. CDR3 length equals 15 residues. This CDR3 reads CASSLVDRDRGEQYF. CDR3 sequence (DNA): TGTGCCAGCAGTTTAGTGGACCGGGATAGGGGGGAGCAGTACTTC.

The chain uses TRBV7-2 and TRBJ1-5; TRBD1 aligns across 11 bases. Germline CDR1 SGHTA, CDR2 FQGNSA. The CDR3 totals 17 residues. Germline trimming cut 5 bases from V and 1 base from J; bases unmatched to any gene: 7. The CDR3 loop reads CASSHRDRGGSNQPQHF. The CDR3 coding sequence is TGTGCCAGCAGCCACCGGGACAGGGGGGGGAGCAATCAGCCCCAGCATTTT.

This clone has only a few counts. The chain combines TRBV7-2 with TRBJ1-1; TRBD1 is a possible D gene (6 bases). The CDR3 sequence is 13 residues long. Germline-derived CDR1 and CDR2 are SGHTA and FQGNSA. V dropped 8 bases and J dropped 3 bases, with 13 bases sitting between them. CDR3 region: CASSQQGYTEAFF. The CDR3, as DNA: TGTGCCAGCTCCCAACAGGGTTACACTGAAGCTTTCTTT.

The rearrangement links TRBV30 to TRBJ1-2, with D perhaps matching TRBD1 (5 bases). CDR3 size: 12 residues. Germline CDR1 and CDR2: GTSNPN and SVGIG (reference sequence). V lost 2 bases and J 7 bases, leaving 11 bases between the germline ends. The CDR3 loop is CAWSTHRGGYTF. The CDR3 DNA follows: TGTGCCTGGAGTACCCATAGGGGTGGCTACACCTTC.

CDR3 coding DNA: TGTGCCAGTAGTAACGACTTCTACGAGCAGTACTTC. Encoded protein: CASSNDFYEQYF. J is TRBJ2-7 and V is TRBV19, with D unresolved. The CDR3 extends over 12 amino acids. Germline loops: CDR1 LNHDA, CDR2 SQIVND (reference sequence). V was pared by 4 bases and J by 3 bases, with 7 bases between.

The genes are TRBV9 and TRBJ1-1; a weak D match, TRBD1 (6 bases). Germline loops: CDR1 SGDLS, CDR2 YYNGEE. The V and J ends lost 3 bases and 6 bases respectively, with 15 bases between them. The CDR3 length is 14 residues. This CDR3 reads CASSARQDLSEAFF. The CDR3 region has the DNA TGTGCCAGCAGCGCCAGACAGGACCTCTCTGAAGCTTTCTTT.

The chain couples TRBV7-2 to TRBJ1-1; a weak D match, TRBD1 (5 bases). Trimming cost V 2 bases and J 4 bases, with 14 bases left between them. This CDR3 spans 15 amino acids. Per germline, CDR1 SGHTA and CDR2 FQGNSA. The CDR3 loop reads CASSLYDGGTTEAFF. In DNA form, the CDR3 reads TGTGCCAGCAGCTTATATGACGGAGGGACCACTGAAGCTTTCTTT.

This clone appeared a few times. The CDR3: CASSYTSGGYNEQFF. As DNA, the CDR3 is TGTGCCAGCAGCTACACTAGCGGGGGCTACAATGAGCAGTTCTTC. The chain combines TRBV11-2 with TRBJ2-1; TRBD2 agrees at 11 bases. V shed 4 bases, J shed 3 bases, and the junction held 2 bases outside the gene matches. This CDR3 spans 15 amino acids. Germline lookup yields CDR1 SGHAT and CDR2 FQNNGV.